This T cell receptor beta chain was profiled in a study of T cells in lung cancer brain metastases. Study context: Median interval between primary and brain metastasis specimen acquisition was around 350 days.

Either synchronous oligometastatic disease or delayed solitary brain metastasis recurrence led to resection. The germline V gene encodes CDR1 ENHRY and CDR2 SYGVKD. The CDR3 contains 12 residues. Trimming took 6 bases from V and 3 from J; bases not matched to a gene: 0. Paired samples had equal genomic DNA input, ranging roughly 2 to 5 ug. TCRdb's table, derived via immunoSEQ multiplex PCR, lists solely in-frame clones and lacks some. Here the sample spans 600 to 750 clones, 90% to 95% being singletons. V usage is TRBV10-3 and J usage is TRBJ1-1; 8 nucleotides match TRBD1. This receptor was obtained from a woman in her 50s with non-small cell lung cancer that had spread to the brain. The sample comprised tumor tissue from a brain metastasis. CDR3 protein: CAIRQGDTEAFF. CDR3 sequence (DNA): TGTGCCATCAGACAGGGGGACACTGAAGCTTTCTTT.